This TCR beta chain was documented in a study of cytomegalovirus exposure and HLA in healthy donors. Findings and caveats of the study: Most TCR sequences proved rare, with some public TCRs found in many donors. Roughly 170 TCR beta chains were listed as cytomegalovirus-associated. HLA alleles showed associations with 15,000 to 20,000 TCR beta sequences in a later analysis, at a 0.05 false discovery rate. Productive rates of about 90% or about 30% were seen for most TCR beta V segments in an earlier analysis.

Comments on this clone: Antigen: not known.

Germline V gives CDR1 KGHSH, CDR2 LQKENI. The CDR3 runs to 14 residues. V lost 2 bases to trimming and J lost 1 base, with 6 bases between them. 13 Jbeta primers and 60 Vbeta primers were used for the PCR. TCRdb keeps only in-frame clones here, not all; method: immunoSEQ multiplex PCR. Of fewer than 80,000 clones listed, approximately 80% were seen once; the top ten hold 3.3%. The source of this sequence is a man between 18 and 29 years old in good health and CMV-seronegative. This sequence joins TRBV18 and TRBJ1-3; no clear D. Specimen: PBMCs. The CDR3 region has the DNA TGTGCCAGCTCACCAGAGACTTCTGGAAACACCATATATTTT. Amino acids: CASSPETSGNTIYF.